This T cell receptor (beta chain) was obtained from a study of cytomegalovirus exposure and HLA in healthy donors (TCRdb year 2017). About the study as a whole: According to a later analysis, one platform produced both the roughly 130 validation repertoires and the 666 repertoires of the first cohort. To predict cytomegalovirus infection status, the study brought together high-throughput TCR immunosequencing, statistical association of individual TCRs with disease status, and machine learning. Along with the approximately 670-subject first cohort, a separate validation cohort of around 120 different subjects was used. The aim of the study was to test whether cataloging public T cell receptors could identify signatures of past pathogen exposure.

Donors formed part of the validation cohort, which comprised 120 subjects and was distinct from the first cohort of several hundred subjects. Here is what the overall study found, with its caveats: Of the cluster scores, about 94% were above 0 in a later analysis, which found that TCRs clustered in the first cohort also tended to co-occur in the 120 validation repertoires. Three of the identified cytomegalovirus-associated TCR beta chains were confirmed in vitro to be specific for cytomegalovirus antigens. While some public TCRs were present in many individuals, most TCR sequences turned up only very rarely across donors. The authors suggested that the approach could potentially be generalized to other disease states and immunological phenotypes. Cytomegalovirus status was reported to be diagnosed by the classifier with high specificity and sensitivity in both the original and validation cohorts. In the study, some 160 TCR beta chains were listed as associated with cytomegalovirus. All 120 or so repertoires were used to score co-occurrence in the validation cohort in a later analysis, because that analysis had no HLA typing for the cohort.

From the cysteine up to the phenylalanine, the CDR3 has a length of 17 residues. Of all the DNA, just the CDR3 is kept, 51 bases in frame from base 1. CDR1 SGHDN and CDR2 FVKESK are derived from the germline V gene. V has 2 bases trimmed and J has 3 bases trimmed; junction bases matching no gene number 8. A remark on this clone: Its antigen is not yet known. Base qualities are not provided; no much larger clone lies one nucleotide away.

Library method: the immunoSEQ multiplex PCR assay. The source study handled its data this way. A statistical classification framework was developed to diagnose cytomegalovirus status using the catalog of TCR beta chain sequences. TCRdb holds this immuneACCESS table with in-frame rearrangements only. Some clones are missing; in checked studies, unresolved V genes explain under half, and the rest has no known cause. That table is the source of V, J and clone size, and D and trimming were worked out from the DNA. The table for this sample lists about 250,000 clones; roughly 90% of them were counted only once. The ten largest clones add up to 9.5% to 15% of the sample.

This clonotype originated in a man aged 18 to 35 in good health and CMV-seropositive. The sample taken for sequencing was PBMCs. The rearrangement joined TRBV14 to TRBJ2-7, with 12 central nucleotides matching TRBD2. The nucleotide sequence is TGTGCCAGCAGCCAACTACAACGACTAGCGGGAGACTACGAGCAGTACTTC. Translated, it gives CASSQLQRLAGDYEQYF.